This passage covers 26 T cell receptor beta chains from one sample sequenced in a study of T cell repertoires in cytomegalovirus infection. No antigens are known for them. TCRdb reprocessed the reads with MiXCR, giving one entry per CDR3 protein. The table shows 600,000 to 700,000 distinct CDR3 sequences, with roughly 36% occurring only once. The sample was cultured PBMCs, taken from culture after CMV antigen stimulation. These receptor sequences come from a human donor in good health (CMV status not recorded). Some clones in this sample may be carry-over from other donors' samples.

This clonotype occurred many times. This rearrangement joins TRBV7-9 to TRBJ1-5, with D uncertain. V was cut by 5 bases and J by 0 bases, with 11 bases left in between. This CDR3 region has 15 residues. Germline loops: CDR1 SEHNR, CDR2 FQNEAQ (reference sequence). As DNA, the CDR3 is TGTGCCAGCAGCCCCGTCGGGAATAGCAATCAGCCCCAGCATTTT. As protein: CASSPVGNSNQPQHF.

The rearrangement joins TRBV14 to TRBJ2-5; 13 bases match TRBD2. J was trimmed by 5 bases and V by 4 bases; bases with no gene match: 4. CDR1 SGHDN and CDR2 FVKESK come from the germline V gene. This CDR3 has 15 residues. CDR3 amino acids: CASSRGLAGVETQYF. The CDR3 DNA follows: TGTGCCAGCAGCCGAGGACTAGCGGGAGTGGAGACCCAGTACTTC.

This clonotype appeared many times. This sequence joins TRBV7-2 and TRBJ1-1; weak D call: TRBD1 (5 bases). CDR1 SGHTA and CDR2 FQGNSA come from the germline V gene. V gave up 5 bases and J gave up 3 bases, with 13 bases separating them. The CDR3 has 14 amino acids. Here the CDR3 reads CASSPSGGDTEAFF. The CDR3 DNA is TGTGCCAGCAGCCCCTCCGGGGGGGACACTGAAGCTTTCTTT.

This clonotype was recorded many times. The CDR3 is CASSQQTGAGNTIYF. CDR3 nucleotides: TGTGCCAGCAGCCAACAGACAGGGGCTGGAAACACCATATATTTT. The chain links TRBV7-2 to TRBJ1-3; 8 positions agree with TRBD1. Germline-derived CDR1 and CDR2 are SGHTA and FQGNSA. The CDR3 consists of 15 residues. J was trimmed by 2 bases and V by 5 bases; bases with no gene match: 5.

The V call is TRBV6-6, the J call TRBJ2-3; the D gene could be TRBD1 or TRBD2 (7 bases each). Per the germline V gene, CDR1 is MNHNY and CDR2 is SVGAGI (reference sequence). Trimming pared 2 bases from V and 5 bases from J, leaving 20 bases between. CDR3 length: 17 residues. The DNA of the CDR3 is TGTGCCAGCAGTTACGGGGGGGACAGCAAGAACTTAGATACGCAGTATTTT. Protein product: CASSYGGDSKNLDTQYF.

The CDR3: CASSGGGWGSYEQYF. The CDR3 DNA reads TGTGCCAGCTCCGGTGGGGGGTGGGGCTCCTACGAGCAGTACTTC. The chain uses TRBV7-2 and TRBJ2-7, with a possible D match to TRBD2 (6 bases). V lost 8 bases, J lost 0 bases, and 17 bases lay in between. The CDR3 is 15 amino acids. Germline V gene sequence: CDR1 SGHTA, CDR2 FQGNSA.

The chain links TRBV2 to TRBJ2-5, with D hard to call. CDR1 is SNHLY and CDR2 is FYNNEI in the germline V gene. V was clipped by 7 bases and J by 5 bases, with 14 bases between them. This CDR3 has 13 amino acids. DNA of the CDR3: TGTGCCAGCACTAGGATCGGTCCCGAGACCCAGTACTTC. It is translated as CASTRIGPETQYF.

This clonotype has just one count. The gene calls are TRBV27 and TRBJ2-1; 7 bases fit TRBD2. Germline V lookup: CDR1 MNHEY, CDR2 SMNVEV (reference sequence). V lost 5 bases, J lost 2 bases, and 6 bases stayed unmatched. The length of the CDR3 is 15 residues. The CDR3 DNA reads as TGTGCCAGCAGTGACGGACTAGGGGCCTACAATGAGCAGTTCTTC. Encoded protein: CASSDGLGAYNEQFF.

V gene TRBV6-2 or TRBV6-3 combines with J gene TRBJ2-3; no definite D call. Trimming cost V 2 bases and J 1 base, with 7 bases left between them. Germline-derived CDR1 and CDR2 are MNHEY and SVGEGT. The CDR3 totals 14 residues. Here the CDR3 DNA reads TGTGCCAGCAGTTACGGTTATCGCACAGATACGCAGTATTTT. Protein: CASSYGYRTDTQYF.

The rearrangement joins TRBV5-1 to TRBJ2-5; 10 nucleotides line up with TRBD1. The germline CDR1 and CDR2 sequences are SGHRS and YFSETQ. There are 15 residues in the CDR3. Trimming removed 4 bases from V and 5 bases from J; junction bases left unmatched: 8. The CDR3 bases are TGCGCCAGCAGCACGGGACAGGGGACGGGGGAGACCCAGTACTTC. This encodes CASSTGQGTGETQYF.

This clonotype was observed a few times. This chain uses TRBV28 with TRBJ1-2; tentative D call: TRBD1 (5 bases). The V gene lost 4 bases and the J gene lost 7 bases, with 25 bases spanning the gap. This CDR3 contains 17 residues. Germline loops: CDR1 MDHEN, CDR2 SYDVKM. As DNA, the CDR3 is TGTGCCAGCAGTTCTTATTCCCTAGGGGTAGGTCCAGGTGGCTACACCTTC. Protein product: CASSSYSLGVGPGGYTF.

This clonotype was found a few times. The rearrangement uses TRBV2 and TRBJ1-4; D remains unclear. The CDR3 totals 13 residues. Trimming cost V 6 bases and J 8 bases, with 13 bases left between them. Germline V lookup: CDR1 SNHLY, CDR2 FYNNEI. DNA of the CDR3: TGTGCCAGCAGGAGTACCCTACCAGAAAAACTGTTTTTT. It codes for CASRSTLPEKLFF.

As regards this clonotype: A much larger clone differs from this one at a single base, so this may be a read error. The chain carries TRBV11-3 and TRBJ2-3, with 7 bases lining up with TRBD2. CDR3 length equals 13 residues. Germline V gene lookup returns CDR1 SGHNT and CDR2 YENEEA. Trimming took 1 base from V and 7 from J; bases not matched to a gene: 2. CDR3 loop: CASSLGGGYTQYF. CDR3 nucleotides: TGTGCCAGCAGCTTAGGGGGGGGATATACGCAGTATTTT.

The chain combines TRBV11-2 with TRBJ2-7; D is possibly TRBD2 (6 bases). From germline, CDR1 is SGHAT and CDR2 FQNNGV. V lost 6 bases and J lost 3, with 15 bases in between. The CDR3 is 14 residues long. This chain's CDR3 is CASRGASAYYEQYF. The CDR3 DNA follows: TGTGCCAGCAGAGGGGCTAGCGCCTACTACGAGCAGTACTTC.

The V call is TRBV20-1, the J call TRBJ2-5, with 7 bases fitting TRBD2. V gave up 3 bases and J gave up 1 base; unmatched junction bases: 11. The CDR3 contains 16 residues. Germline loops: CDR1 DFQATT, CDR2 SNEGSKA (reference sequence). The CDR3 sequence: CSARFLAESPQETQYF. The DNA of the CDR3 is TGCAGTGCTAGGTTCCTAGCGGAAAGCCCCCAAGAGACCCAGTACTTC.

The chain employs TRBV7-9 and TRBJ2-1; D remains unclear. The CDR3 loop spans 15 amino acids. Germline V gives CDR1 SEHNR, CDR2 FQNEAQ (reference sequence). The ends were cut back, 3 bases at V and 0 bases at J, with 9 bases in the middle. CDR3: CASSFPSSSYNEQFF. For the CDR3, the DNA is TGTGCCAGCAGCTTCCCCTCGAGCTCCTACAATGAGCAGTTCTTC.

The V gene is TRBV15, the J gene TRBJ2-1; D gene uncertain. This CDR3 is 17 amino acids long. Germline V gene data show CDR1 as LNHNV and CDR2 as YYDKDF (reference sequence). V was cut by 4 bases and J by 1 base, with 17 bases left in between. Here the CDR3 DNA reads TGTGCCACCAGCAACCTACCCAACGCTGGGTCCTACAATGAGCAGTTCTTC. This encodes CATSNLPNAGSYNEQFF.

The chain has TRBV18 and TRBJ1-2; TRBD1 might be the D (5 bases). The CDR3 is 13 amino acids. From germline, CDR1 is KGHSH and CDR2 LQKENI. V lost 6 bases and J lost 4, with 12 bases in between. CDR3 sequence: CASSGLLGYGYTF. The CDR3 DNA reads TGTGCCAGCTCGGGACTCCTGGGCTATGGCTACACCTTC.

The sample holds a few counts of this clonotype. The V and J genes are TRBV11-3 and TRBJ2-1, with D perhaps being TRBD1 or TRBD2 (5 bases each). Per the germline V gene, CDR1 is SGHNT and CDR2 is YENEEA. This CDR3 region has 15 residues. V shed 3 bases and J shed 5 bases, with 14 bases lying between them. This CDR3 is CASSFMGEINNEQFF. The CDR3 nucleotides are TGTGCCAGCAGCTTTATGGGGGAAATTAACAATGAGCAGTTCTTC.

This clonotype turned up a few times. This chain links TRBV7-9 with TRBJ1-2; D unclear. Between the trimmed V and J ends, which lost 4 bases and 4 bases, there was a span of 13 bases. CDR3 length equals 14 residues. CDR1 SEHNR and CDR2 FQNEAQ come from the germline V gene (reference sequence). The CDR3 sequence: CASSWSGSSYGYTF. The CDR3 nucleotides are TGTGCCAGCAGCTGGTCGGGGAGCTCCTATGGCTACACCTTC.

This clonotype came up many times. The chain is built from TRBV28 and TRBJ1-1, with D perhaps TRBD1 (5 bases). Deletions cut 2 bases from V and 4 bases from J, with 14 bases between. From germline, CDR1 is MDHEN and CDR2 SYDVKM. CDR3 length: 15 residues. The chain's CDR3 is CASSLAYTGGTEAFF. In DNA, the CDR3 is TGTGCCAGCAGTTTAGCCTACACGGGGGGCACTGAAGCTTTCTTT.

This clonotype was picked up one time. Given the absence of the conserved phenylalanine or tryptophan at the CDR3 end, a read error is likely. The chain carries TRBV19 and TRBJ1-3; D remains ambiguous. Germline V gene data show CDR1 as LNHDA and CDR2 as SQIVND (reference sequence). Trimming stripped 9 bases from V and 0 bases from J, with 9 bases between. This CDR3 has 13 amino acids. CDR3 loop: CASVGYSGNTIYL. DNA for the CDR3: TGTGCCAGCGTCGGCTACTCTGGAAACACCATATATTTG.

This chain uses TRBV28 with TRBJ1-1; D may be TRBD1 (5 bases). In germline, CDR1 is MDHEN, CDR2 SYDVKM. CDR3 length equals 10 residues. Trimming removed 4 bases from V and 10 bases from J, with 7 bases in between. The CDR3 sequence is CASSSGVAFF. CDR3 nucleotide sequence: TGTGCCAGCAGTTCGGGGGTAGCTTTCTTT.

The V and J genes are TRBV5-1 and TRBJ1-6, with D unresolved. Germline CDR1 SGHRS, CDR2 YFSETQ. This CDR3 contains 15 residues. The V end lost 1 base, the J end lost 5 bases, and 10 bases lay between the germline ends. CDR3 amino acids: CASSLQLADNSPLHF. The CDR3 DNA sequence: TGCGCCAGCAGCTTGCAGCTGGCAGATAATTCACCCCTCCACTTT. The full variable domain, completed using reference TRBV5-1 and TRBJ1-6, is KAGVTQTPRYLIKTRGQQVTLSCSPISGHRSVSWYQQTPGQGLQFLFEYFSETQRNKGNFPGRFSGRQFSNSRSEMNVSTLELGDSALYLCASSLQLADNSPLHFGNGTRLTVT.

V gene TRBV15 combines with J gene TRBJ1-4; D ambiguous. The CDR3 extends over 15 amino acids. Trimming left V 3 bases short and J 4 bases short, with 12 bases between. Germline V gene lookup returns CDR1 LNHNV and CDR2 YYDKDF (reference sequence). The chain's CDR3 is CATSRRTGINEKLFF. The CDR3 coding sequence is TGTGCCACCAGCAGGAGGACGGGGATTAATGAAAAACTGTTTTTT. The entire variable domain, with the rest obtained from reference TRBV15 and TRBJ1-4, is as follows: DAMVIQNPRYQVTQFGKPVTLSCSQTLNHNVMYWYQQKSSQAPKLLFHYYDKDFNNEADTPDNFQSRRPNTSFCFLDIRSPGLGDTAMYLCATSRRTGINEKLFFGSGTQLSVL.

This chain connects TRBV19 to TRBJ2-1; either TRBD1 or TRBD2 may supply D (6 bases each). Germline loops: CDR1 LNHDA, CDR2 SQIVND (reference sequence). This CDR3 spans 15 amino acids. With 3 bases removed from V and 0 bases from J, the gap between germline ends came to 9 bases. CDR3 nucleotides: TGTGCCAGTAGTATCGGGGGCCACTCCTACAATGAGCAGTTCTTC. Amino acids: CASSIGGHSYNEQFF.